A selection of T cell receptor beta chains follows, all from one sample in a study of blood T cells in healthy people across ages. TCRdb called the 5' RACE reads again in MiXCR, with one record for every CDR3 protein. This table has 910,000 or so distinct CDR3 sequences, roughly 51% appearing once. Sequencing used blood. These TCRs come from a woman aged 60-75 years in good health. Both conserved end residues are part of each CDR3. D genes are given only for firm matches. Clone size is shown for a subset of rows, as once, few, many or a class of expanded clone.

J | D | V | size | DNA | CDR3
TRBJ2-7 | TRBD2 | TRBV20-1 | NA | TGCAGTGCTCGACCGGGACTAGTGCGCTACGAGCAGTACTTC | CSARPGLVRYEQYF
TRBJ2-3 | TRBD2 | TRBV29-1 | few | TGCAGCGTTGCGGGGACAAAAGGGACTAGCGGGTTTACAGATACGCAGTATTTT | CSVAGTKGTSGFTDTQYF
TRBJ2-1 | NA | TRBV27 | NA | TGTGCCAGCAGTTTGAGAGGGTCGATTAATTCCTACAATGAGCAGTTCTTC | CASSLRGSINSYNEQFF
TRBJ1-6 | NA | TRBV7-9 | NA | TGTGCCAGCAGCCCGGGCGGACAGAGGTTTTCACCCCTCCACTTT | CASSPGGQRFSPLHF
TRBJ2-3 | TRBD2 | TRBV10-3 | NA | TGTGCCACCAGTACCGTAGCGGGGAGTTTCACAGATACGCAGTATTTT | CATSTVAGSFTDTQYF
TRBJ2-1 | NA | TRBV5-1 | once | TGCGCCAGCAGCTTGGAGGCTCATTATACGACCTACAATGAGCAGTTCTTC | CASSLEAHYTTYNEQFF
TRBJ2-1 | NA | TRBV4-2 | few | TGTGCCAGCAGCCGGGCCAGCGAGCAGTTCTTC | CASSRASEQFF
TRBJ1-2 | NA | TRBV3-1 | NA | TGTGCCAGCAGCCATCCTCAGGGTGATGGCTACACCTTC | CASSHPQGDGYTF
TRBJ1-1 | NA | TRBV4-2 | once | TGTGTCAGCAGCCAAGAGTGGACAGTTGCCCCTGAAGCTTTCTTT | CVSSQEWTVAPEAFF
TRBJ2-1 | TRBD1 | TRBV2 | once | TGTGCCAGCAACGTGGACAGGGCTCCTCTGTGGTTCTTC | CASNVDRAPLWFF
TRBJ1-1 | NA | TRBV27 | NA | TGTGCCAGCAGTCCCCAAAGGGGTAGGACTGAAGCTTTCTTT | CASSPQRGRTEAFF
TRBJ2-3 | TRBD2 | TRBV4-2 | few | TGTGCCAGCAGCCAAGGCCCGGGACTAGACACAGATACGCAGTATTTT | CASSQGPGLDTDTQYF
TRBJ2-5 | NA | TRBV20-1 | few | TGCAGTGCAAGGGGCCCTACGGGGGAGTCAGAGACCCAGTACTTC | CSARGPTGESETQYF
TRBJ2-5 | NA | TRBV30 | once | TGTGCCTGGAGTTTAGGCGGAGCCCAAGAGACCCAGTACTTC | CAWSLGGAQETQYF
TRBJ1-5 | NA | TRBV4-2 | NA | TGTGCCAGCAGCCAAGAAGGTACAGGGCAGCCCCAGCATTTT | CASSQEGTGQPQHF
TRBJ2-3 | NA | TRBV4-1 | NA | TGCGCCAGCAGCCTAGAACGCGGAAACACAGATACGCAGTATTTT | CASSLERGNTDTQYF